This TCR beta chain was captured by sequencing in a study of blood T cells in healthy people across ages. Looking at the study overall: T cells yielded about one barcoded beta molecule per two cells through template switching.

Germline-derived CDR1 and CDR2 are LGHNA and YNFKEQ. The CDR3 is 16 residues long. V was shortened by 2 bases and J by 1 base, with 15 bases between the two germline ends. The authors ran a second PCR of about 6 to 11 cycles using a sample-barcoded 5' primer and a J-beta primer mix. TCRdb fed the 5' RACE reads into MiXCR, producing one record per CDR3 protein. The repertoire consists of roughly 1 million distinct CDR3 sequences, with almost 25% occurring once and the leading ten covering about 0.72%. Concerning this clonotype: No antigen is known for it.

Study-wide findings and caveats: Diversity was estimated from one million T cells, and these estimates were considered underestimates. Diversity was higher, and naive CD4+ cells more numerous, in long-lived donors than in aged donors.

This sample was also put to use in a study of T cells of mothers and their children. This second study notes: Random nucleotides (2-4) and sample barcodes were added by the M1S primer used in the second PCR.

The source is a girl aged 2 to 10 in good health. The sample comprised blood. This chain joins TRBV4-2 and TRBJ2-7; D is ambiguous. The CDR3 DNA is TGTGCCAGCAGCCAATCCCTAGAAATTCTGTCCTACGAGCAGTACTTC. This codes for CASSQSLEILSYEQYF.